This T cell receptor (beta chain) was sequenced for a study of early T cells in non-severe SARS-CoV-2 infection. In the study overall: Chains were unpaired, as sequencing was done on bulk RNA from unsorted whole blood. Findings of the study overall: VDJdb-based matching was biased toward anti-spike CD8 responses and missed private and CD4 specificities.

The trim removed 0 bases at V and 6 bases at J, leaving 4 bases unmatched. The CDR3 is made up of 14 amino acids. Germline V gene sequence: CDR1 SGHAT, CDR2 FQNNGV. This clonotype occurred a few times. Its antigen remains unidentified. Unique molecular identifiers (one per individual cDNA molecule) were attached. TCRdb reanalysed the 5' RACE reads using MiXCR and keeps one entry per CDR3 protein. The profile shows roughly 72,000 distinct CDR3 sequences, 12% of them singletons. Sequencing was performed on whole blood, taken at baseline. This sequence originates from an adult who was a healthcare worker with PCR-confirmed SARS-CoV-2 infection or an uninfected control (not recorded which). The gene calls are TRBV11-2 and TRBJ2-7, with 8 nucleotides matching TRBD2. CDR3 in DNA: TGTGCCAGCAGCTTAGAGGCCCGGGGGGGCGAGCAGTACTTC. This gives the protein CASSLEARGGEQYF.